The present entry profiles one T cell receptor beta chain with its context. Its target is not known. The sample comes from a study of T cells and copy number aberrations in small-cell lung cancer. Study-level findings and limits: All specimens were formalin-fixed paraffin-embedded tissue, prone to sequencing artifacts. Tumors showed lower T-cell density, richness and clonality than adjacent lung, though density did not differ significantly.

V was shortened by 0 bases and J by 3 bases, with 0 bases between the two germline ends. The germline V gene has CDR1 LGHNT and CDR2 FRNRAP. This CDR3 comprises 11 residues. Adjacent normal lung was taken at least 2 cm from tumor. Libraries were prepared by immunoSEQ multiplex PCR; TCRdb keeps only in-frame clonotypes and omits some of them. The sample lists around 9,200 clones, about three quarters occurring once. This TCR derives from a man aged 55-75 years with small cell lung cancer. The V call is TRBV12-5, the J call TRBJ2-7; D unclear. Material for sequencing was normal tissue next to the tumor. CDR3 sequence: CASGLVYEQYF. In DNA, the CDR3 is TGTGCTAGTGGTTTGGTCTACGAGCAGTACTTC. Together with reference TRBV12-5 and TRBJ2-7, the CDR3 gives the full variable domain: DARVTQTPRHKVTEMGQEVTMRCQPILGHNTVFWYRQTMMQGLELLAYFRNRAPLDDSGMPKDRFSAEMPDATLATLKIQPSEPRDSAVYFCASGLVYEQYFGPGTRLTVT.